A selection of T cell receptor beta chains follows, all from one sample in a study of cytotoxic CD8 clonotypes in ibrutinib-treated CLL. The assay was immunoSEQ multiplex PCR, and TCRdb's table has in-frame clones only and misses some. The repertoire has 190,000 or so clones, approximately 68% of them found once; the top ten carry roughly 12%. Material: PBMCs, obtained after 24 months of ibrutinib treatment. The receptors come from a human donor with chronic lymphocytic leukemia. Both conserved end residues are part of each CDR3. The order of the fields is J gene, clone size, V gene, D gene, CDR3 length, CDR3 protein, CDR3 DNA. The D gene is left open where the match is weak. Expanded clones are given a class, and other clones once, few, many or no size at all.

TRBJ1-5,-,TRBV6-6,-,14,CATLAGTNNQPQHF,TGTGCCACTCTCGCCGGGACAAATAATCAGCCCCAGCATTTT
TRBJ2-3,-,TRBV9,TRBD2,14,CASSAGLAGERRNF,TGTGCCAGCAGCGCCGGACTAGCGGGAGAGAGACGGAATTTT
TRBJ1-1,-,TRBV10-3,-,13,CAIRDRMDTSAFF,TGTGCCATCAGAGATCGGATGGACACGTCGGCTTTCTTT
TRBJ2-2,few,TRBV5-1,-,14,CASTVRDITGELFF,TGCGCCAGCACCGTCCGGGACATCACCGGGGAGCTGTTTTTT
TRBJ2-1,once,TRBV10-2,TRBD2,15,CASSDRLAGANEQFF,TGCGCCAGCAGTGATCGGCTAGCGGGAGCCAATGAGCAGTTCTTC
TRBJ2-1,once,TRBV9,-,12,CASNDGPSEQFF,TGTGCCAGCAATGACGGACCATCGGAGCAGTTCTTC
TRBJ2-3,-,TRBV10-3,TRBD2,15,CAISPTSGLTDTQYF,TGTGCCATCAGCCCTACTAGCGGTCTCACAGATACGCAGTATTTT
TRBJ2-7,few,TRBV29-1,TRBD2,12,CSVLSGTHEQYF,TGCAGCGTACTTAGCGGGACCCACGAGCAGTACTTC
TRBJ2-5,-,TRBV6-1,-,13,CASSEWGKETQYF,TGTGCCAGCAGTGAATGGGGGAAAGAGACCCAGTACTTC
TRBJ2-3,-,TRBV7-2,-,16,CASSTPGWGGTDTQYF,TGTGCCAGCAGCACCCCAGGTTGGGGAGGCACAGATACGCAGTATTTT
TRBJ2-7,-,TRBV5-1,-,15,CASSLDTGVLNEQYF,TGCGCCAGCAGCTTGGATACGGGAGTACTTAACGAGCAGTACTTC
TRBJ2-1,few,TRBV5-5,-,12,CASTPRSVEQFF,TGTGCCAGCACTCCCCGGAGTGTTGAGCAGTTCTTC
TRBJ2-5,-,TRBV30,-,10,CAWAGETQYF,TGTGCCTGGGCAGGGGAGACCCAGTACTTC
TRBJ2-5,few,TRBV5-1,TRBD1,16,CASSSRDRDLGETQYF,TGCGCCAGCAGCTCCCGGGACAGGGACCTTGGGGAGACCCAGTACTTC
TRBJ2-7,-,TRBV30,-,13,CAWSVTASYEQYF,TGTGCCTGGAGTGTAACAGCCTCCTACGAGCAGTACTTC
TRBJ2-3,-,TRBV4-3,TRBD1,16,CASSQYQGVGTDTQYF,TGCGCCAGCAGCCAGTACCAGGGGGTGGGCACAGATACGCAGTATTTT
TRBJ2-1,-,TRBV5-6,TRBD2,16,CASTHFWVAGGNEQFF,TGTGCCAGCACCCACTTCTGGGTAGCGGGAGGCAATGAGCAGTTCTTC
TRBJ2-5,-,TRBV4-3,-,13,CASSHDRQETQYF,TGCGCCAGCAGCCATGACAGACAAGAGACCCAGTACTTC
TRBJ2-7,-,TRBV7-9,-,14,CASSLVVGPTEQYF,TGTGCCAGCAGCTTAGTAGTAGGGCCGACCGAGCAGTACTTC
TRBJ2-7,-,TRBV6-5,TRBD1,13,CASKGTGPKEQYF,TGTGCCAGCAAGGGGACAGGGCCTAAGGAGCAGTACTTC
TRBJ2-5,-,TRBV5-1,TRBD2,16,CASSGGTSGAQETQYF,TGCGCCAGCAGCGGGGGGACTAGCGGGGCTCAAGAGACCCAGTACTTC
TRBJ2-1,-,TRBV5-1,TRBD2,15,CASSLDGREYNEQFF,TGCGCCAGCAGCTTGGACGGGAGGGAATACAATGAGCAGTTCTTC
TRBJ2-7,-,TRBV19,TRBD1,16,CASSMRGQGTSYEQYF,TGTGCCAGTAGTATGCGGGGACAGGGGACCTCCTACGAGCAGTACTTC
TRBJ1-3,-,TRBV18,-,15,CASSPQGGTGNTIYF,TGTGCCAGCTCACCACAGGGCGGAACTGGAAACACCATATATTTT
TRBJ2-5,-,TRBV29-1,-,14,CSVRRGAGQETQYF,TGCAGCGTTCGGAGGGGGGCGGGCCAAGAGACCCAGTACTTC
TRBJ2-7,once,TRBV2,TRBD1,14,CATTPRTGSYEQYF,TGTGCCACGACCCCCAGGACAGGGTCCTACGAGCAGTACTTC
TRBJ2-5,-,TRBV25-1,TRBD1,13,CASSWTGRETQYF,TGTGCCAGCAGTTGGACAGGGAGAGAGACCCAGTACTTC